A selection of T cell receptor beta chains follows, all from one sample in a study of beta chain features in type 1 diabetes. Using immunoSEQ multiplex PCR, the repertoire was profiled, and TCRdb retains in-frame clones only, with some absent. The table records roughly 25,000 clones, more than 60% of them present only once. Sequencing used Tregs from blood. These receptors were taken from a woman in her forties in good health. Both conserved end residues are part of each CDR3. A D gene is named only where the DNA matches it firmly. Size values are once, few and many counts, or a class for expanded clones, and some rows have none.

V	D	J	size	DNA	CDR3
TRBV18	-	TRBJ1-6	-	TGTGCCAGCTCACCCCCAGGGTCACCCCTCCACTTT	CASSPPGSPLHF
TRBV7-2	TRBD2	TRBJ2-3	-	TGTGCCAGCAGCCTAATTACTCTAGCGGAGGGCCCAGATACGCAGTATTTT	CASSLITLAEGPDTQYF
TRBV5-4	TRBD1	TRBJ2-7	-	TGTGCCAGCAGCCCGGGAACGACAGGGGATTTTTTCGACGAGCAGTACTTC	CASSPGTTGDFFDEQYF
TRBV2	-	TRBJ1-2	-	TGTGCCAGCAGTGAACCCTGGGGGGGGAACGGCTACACCTTC	CASSEPWGGNGYTF
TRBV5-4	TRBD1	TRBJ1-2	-	TGTGCCAGCAGCTTTAGGGACAGGTTCTATGGCTACACCTTC	CASSFRDRFYGYTF
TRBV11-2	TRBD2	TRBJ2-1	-	TGTGCCAGCAGCCAACGACTAGCGGGGGACAATGAGCAGTTCTTC	CASSQRLAGDNEQFF
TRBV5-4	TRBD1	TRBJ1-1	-	TGTGCCAGCAGCCCGGGACAGGGATGGACTGAAGCTTTCTTT	CASSPGQGWTEAFF
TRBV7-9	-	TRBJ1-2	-	TGTGCCAGCAGCTTAGTTGGAGGGGAGAGCTATGGCTACACCTTC	CASSLVGGESYGYTF
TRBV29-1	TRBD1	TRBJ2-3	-	TGCAGCGTTGCACGGGGACAGTTCACAGATACGCAGTATTTT	CSVARGQFTDTQYF
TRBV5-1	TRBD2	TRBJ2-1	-	TGCGCCAGCAGAGGGTCAGGACTAGCGGGGGTTGCTGAGCAGTTCTTC	CASRGSGLAGVAEQFF
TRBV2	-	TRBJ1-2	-	TGTGCCAGAACCCTGGAGGGCGGCTACACCTTC	CARTLEGGYTF
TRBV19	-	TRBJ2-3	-	TGTGCCAGTAGTATAGGGGTCGGGGGTGCAGATACGCAGTATTTT	CASSIGVGGADTQYF
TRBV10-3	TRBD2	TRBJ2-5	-	TGTGCCATCAAGACGGGGGGCCAAGAGACCCAGTACTTC	CAIKTGGQETQYF
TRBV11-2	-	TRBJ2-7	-	TGTGCCAGCAGCAATAGAAACGAGCAGTACTTC	CASSNRNEQYF
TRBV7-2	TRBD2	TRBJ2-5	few	TGTGCCAGCAGTAGGGAGGGTAGGGTAAGGGAGACCCAGTACTTC	CASSREGRVRETQYF
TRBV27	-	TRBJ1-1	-	TGTGCCAGCAGTCCTTATGGGAGGATGACTGAAGCTTTCTTT	CASSPYGRMTEAFF
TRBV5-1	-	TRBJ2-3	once	TGCGCCAGCAGCTTGCGACTATACACAGATACGCAGTATTTT	CASSLRLYTDTQYF
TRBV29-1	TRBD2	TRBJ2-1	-	TGCAGCGGATGTACCGGGGGGGGAGGTGAGCAGTTCTTC	CSGCTGGGGEQFF
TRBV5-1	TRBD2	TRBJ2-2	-	TGCGCCAGCAGCCTCTTACGGGGGGGCAGCACCGGGGAGCTGTTTTTT	CASSLLRGGSTGELFF
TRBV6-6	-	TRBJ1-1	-	TGTGCCAGCAGTTACGGAGGGAACACTGAAGCTTTCTTT	CASSYGGNTEAFF
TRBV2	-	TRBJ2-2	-	TGTGCCAGCAGTGCGTGGGGGGGCCCCGGGGAGCTGTTTTTT	CASSAWGGPGELFF
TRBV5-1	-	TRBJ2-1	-	TGCGCCAGCAGCTTTTCCCCCTTTGATGAGCAGTTCTTC	CASSFSPFDEQFF
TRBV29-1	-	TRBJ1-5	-	TGCAGCGTTGCTTCAGGCACCAATCAGCCCCAGCATTTT	CSVASGTNQPQHF
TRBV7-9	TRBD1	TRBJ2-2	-	TGTGCCGGGGACAGGGGCCCGCTGCCGAACACCGGGGAGCTGTTTTTT	CAGDRGPLPNTGELFF
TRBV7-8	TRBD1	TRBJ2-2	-	TGTGCCAGCCGCAAACCGGGACAGGGCCCCGGGGAGCTGTTTTTT	CASRKPGQGPGELFF
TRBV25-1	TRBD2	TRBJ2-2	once	TGTGCCAGCGAAACTAGCGGGGGAACCACCGGGGAGCTGTTTTTT	CASETSGGTTGELFF